This T cell receptor beta chain was retrieved from a study of T cell responses to AZD1222 COVID-19 vaccine. The wider study: Doses given second, at about 4 or about 12 weeks, were pooled.

Regarding the study as a whole: CD4 TCRs associated with vaccination spanned spike, dominating at 160-218 and 743-854. Only after the peak T cell response were repertoires sampled. Rises in breadth and depth of Spike-specific TCRs came after two AZD1222 doses.

CDR3 size: 12 residues. V was shortened by 9 bases and J by 6 bases, with 10 bases between the two germline ends. CDR1 is KGHDR, CDR2 SFDVKD, per germline. Generated by immunoSEQ multiplex PCR, the TCRdb table keeps only in-frame clones and is missing some. The sample lists over 150,000 clones, roughly 90% occurring once. Notes on this clone: Its target is not known.

The clonotype originates from an adult in good health. The chain is built from TRBV24-1 and TRBJ2-2, with D hard to call. Specimen: peripheral blood, collected on day 0 of AZD1222 vaccination. The CDR3 region is CATRERSGELFF. CDR3 nucleotides: TGTGCCACCCGCGAAAGGTCCGGGGAGCTGTTTTTT.